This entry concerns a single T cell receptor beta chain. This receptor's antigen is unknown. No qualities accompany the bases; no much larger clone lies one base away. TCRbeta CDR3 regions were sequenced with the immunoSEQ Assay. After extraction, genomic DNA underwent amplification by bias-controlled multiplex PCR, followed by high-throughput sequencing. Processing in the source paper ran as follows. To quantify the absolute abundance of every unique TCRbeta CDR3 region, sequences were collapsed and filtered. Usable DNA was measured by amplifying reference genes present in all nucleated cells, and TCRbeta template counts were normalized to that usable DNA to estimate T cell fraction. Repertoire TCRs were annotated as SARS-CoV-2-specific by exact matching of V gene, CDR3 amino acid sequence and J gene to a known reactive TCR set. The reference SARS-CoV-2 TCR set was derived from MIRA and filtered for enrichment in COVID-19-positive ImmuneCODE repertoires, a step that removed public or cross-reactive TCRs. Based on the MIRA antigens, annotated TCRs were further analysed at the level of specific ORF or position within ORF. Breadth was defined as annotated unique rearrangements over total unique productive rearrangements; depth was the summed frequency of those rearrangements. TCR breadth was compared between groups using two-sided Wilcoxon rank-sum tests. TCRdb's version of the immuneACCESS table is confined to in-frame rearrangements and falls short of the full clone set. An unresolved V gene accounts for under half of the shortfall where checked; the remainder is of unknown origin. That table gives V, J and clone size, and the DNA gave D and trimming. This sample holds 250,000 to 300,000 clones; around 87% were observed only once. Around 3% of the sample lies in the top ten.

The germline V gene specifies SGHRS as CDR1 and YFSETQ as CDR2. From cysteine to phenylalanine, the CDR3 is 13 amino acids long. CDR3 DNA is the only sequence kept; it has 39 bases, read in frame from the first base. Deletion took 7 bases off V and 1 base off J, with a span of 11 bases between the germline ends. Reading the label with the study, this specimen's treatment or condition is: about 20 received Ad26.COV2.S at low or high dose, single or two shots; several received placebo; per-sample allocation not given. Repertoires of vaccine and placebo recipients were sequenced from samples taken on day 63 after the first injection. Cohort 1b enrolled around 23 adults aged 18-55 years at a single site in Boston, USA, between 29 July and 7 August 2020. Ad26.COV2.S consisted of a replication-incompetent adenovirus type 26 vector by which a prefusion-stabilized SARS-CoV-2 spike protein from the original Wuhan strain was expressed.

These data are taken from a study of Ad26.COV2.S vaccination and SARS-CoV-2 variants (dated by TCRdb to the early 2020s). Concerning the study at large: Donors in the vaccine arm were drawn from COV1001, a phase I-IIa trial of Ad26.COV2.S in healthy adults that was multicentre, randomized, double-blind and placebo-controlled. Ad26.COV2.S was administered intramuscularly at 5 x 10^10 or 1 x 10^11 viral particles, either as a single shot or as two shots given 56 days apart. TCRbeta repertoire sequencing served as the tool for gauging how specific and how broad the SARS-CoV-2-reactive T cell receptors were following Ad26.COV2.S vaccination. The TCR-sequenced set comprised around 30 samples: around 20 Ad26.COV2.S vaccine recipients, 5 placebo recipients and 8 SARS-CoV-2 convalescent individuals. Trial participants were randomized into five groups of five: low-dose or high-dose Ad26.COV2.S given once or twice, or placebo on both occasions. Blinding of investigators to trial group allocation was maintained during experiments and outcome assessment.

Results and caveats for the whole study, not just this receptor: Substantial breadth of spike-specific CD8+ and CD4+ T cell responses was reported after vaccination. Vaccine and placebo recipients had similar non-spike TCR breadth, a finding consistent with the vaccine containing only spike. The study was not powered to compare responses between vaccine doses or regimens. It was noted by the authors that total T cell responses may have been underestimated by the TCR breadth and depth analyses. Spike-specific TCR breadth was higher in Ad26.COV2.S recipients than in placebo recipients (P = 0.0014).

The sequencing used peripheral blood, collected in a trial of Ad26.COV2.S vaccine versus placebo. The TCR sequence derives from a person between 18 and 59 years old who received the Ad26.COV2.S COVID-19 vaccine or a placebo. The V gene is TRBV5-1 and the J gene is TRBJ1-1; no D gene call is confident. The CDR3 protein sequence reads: CASAAVRNTEAFF. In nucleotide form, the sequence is TGCGCCAGCGCCGCGGTACGGAACACTGAAGCTTTCTTT.